This TCR beta chain was identified during a study of T cell responses to AZD1222 COVID-19 vaccine (dated by TCRdb to the early 2020s). Turning to the overall study: AZD1222 recipients whose second dose came at about 4 weeks and those whose second dose came at about 12 weeks were combined into one group, since spike-specific TCR depth and breadth did not differ between the two schedules. A total of 233 trial participants underwent TCR sequencing, of whom around 210 had received two doses of AZD1222 and around 25 had received two doses of the MenACWY control vaccine. Trial participants were enrolled by age into 18-55, 56-69 and 70-plus year subgroups, with around 140, 26 and 57 TCR-sequenced participants respectively.

This clone has just a few counts. There is no known antigen for this receptor. No clone much larger than this one lies a single base away; base qualities are absent. The CDR3 regions of human TCRbeta chains were analyzed by immunosequencing. In the paper's pipeline: Repertoire TCRs were matched against a reference library of SARS-CoV-2-specific TCRs generated with the MIRA antigen-specificity platform. Breadth was defined as the fraction of unique TCRs that were SARS-CoV-2-associated. Depth was defined as the fraction of total T cells that were SARS-CoV-2-associated. Each spike-specific TCR was assigned to its reactive spike region and to a CD4 or CD8 class using the MIRA data. Log10-transformed breadth and depth values were compared by one-way ANOVA with Sidak's multiple comparisons tests. TCRdb took over this immuneACCESS table, retaining in-frame rearrangements with V and J assigned. Such tables are incomplete; in checked studies, under half of the missing clones stem from an unresolved V gene, and the remainder is unexplained. D and trimming come from the DNA, and the V and J calls and clone size come from that table. For this sample the table gives roughly 130,000 clones, of which about 90% were detected only once. Around 8% of the sample goes to the ten largest clones.

CDR1 and CDR2, per the germline V gene, are SGDLS and YYNGEE. The CDR3 has 15 amino acids, counting the end cysteine and phenylalanine. The CDR3 DNA has 45 bases and is translated from base 1. V was cut back by 0 bases and J by 0 bases, leaving a gap of 7 bases between them. General conclusions and limits of the study: Conclusions about previously exposed vaccinees are limited because only five to seven AZD1222 recipients were SARS-CoV-2 seropositive at baseline. Participants were mostly white British and included more females than males, and it was suggested by the authors that clonal diversity may have been underestimated. Spike-specific TCR breadth and depth rose significantly after two AZD1222 doses compared with day 0 and with MenACWY recipients. Reportedly, close to half of the unique spike-specific TCRs recognized epitopes lying outside the regions that are mutated in the B.1.351 and B.1.1.7 variants. The 56-69-year group was small, and its depth increase did not reach significance, likely because of low power. The whole spike protein was spanned by vaccine-associated CD4 TCRs, and dominant responses were seen in regions 160-218 and 743-854. Because no samples from the day 14 peak response were available, repertoires could be characterized only after the peak T cell response.

The sample's time point, from its label and the paper: baseline before first vaccination. The vaccinee samples were drawn from two UK trials, COV001 and COV002, one of which was a single-blind randomized controlled phase 2/3 trial testing AZD1222 (ChAdOx1 nCoV-19) in healthy adults. For TCRbeta chain sequencing, PBMC samples were collected from trial participants at day 0 and at day 28 after the second dose. Sequences were derived from peripheral blood, sampled on day 0 of AZD1222 vaccination. The TCR sequence derives from an adult in good health. The chain is encoded by TRBV9 joined to TRBJ1-3; the D gene is unclear. The CDR3 protein is CASSVDGRSGNTIYF. The DNA reads TGTGCCAGCAGCGTAGATGGGCGCTCTGGAAACACCATATATTTT.